The next 13 T cell receptor beta chains were all read from a single sample in a study of regulatory T cells in long-lasting Graves disease. Arm-PCR of CDR3 regions and iRepertoire HTBI primers were used to build TCR beta libraries. TCRdb redid the calling of the multiplex PCR reads with MiXCR, one entry per CDR3 protein. Among hundreds of thousands of distinct CDR3 sequences listed, less than 15% were seen once. As for time point: newly diagnosed GD, antithyroid drugs for less than 3 months. The authors made the TCR library using RNA they extracted from PBMCs. This sample also appeared in a second study, on T cells in Graves' hyperthyroidism and ophthalmopathy.

The sequencing used peripheral blood mononuclear cells (PBMCs), collected at new diagnosis, from a patient treated with antithyroid drugs. All receptors come from a young man with Graves disease.

This clonotype was counted between two and nine times. The chain is built from TRBV27 and TRBJ2-7, with 9 positions matching TRBD2. The V and J ends lost 3 bases and 5 bases, in that order; junction bases with no gene match: 14. Germline V gives CDR1 MNHEY, CDR2 SMNVEV (reference sequence). This CDR3 region has 17 residues. CDR3 in DNA: TGTGCCAGCAGTTTCCGTGCTAGCGGGATTAAGGCCCACGAGCAGTACTTC. It specifies CASSFRASGIKAHEQYF.

This clonotype was seen a handful of times. This sequence joins TRBV19 and TRBJ1-2; unclear D gene. This CDR3 is 13 amino acids long. Germline V gene sequence: CDR1 LNHDA, CDR2 SQIVND (reference sequence). Trimming removed 7 bases from V and 0 bases from J, with 9 bases in between. The CDR3: CASNKSPNYGYTF. In nucleotides, the CDR3 is TGTGCCAGTAATAAGAGCCCTAACTATGGCTACACCTTC.

The J gene is TRBJ2-1, the V gene TRBV5-4; tentative D call: TRBD2 (6 bases). CDR3 length: 15 amino acids. Deletions cut 4 bases from V and 6 bases from J, with 17 bases between. Looked up from germline, CDR1 is SGHNT and CDR2 is YYREEE (reference sequence). The CDR3 nucleotides are TGTGCCAGCAGCGAGACTAGTAGGGACCTCAATGAGCAGTTCTTC. This translates into CASSETSRDLNEQFF. The whole variable domain, filled in from reference TRBV5-4 and TRBJ2-1, reads ETGVTQSPTHLIKTRGQQVTLRCSSQSGHNTVSWYQQALGQGPQFIFQYYREEENGRGNFPPRFSGLQFPNYSSELNVNALELDDSALYLCASSETSRDLNEQFFGPGTRLTVL.

In this sample, this clonotype turned up many times. The chain recombines TRBV5-1 with TRBJ2-3, with 9 bases that match TRBD2. V shed 2 bases, J shed 0 bases, and the junction held 4 bases outside the gene matches. Germline CDR1 and CDR2: SGHRS and YFSETQ. There are 16 residues in the CDR3. The CDR3 region is CASSFATSGSTDTQYF. The CDR3, as DNA: TGCGCCAGCAGCTTCGCGACTAGCGGAAGCACAGATACGCAGTATTTT.

This clonotype was observed many times. The rearrangement joins TRBV12-3 or TRBV12-4 to TRBJ2-3; 8 bases fit TRBD2. V gave up 3 bases and J gave up 4 bases; unmatched junction bases: 3. CDR3 length equals 14 residues. This CDR3 reads CASSFGREADTQYF. DNA of the CDR3: TGTGCCAGCAGTTTTGGGCGGGAGGCAGATACGCAGTATTTT.

This clonotype was seen ten or more times. The CDR3 DNA sequence: TGTGCCAGCAGACTAAGGACAGGGGACACCGGGGAGCTGTTTTTT. It yields the protein CASRLRTGDTGELFF. The chain couples TRBV2 to TRBJ2-2; 9 bases agree with TRBD1. The V gene end was trimmed by 6 bases and the J gene end by 3 bases; junction bases not matched to a gene: 5. There are 15 residues in the CDR3. The germline CDR1 and CDR2 sequences are SNHLY and FYNNEI.

Comments on this clonotype: A much larger clonotype is one base distant, so this may be a read error. V usage is TRBV20-1 and J usage is TRBJ2-1, with 14 bases that match TRBD2. CDR1 is DFQATT and CDR2 is SNEGSKA in the germline V gene (reference sequence). This CDR3 has 14 amino acids. DNA for the CDR3: TGCAGTGCACAGACTAGCGGGAGGGCCACTGAGCAGCTCTTC. Protein: CSAQTSGRATEQLF.

In regard to this clonotype: A far larger clone differs by one base, so this is likely a read error. V gene TRBV2 combines with J gene TRBJ2-3, with D tentatively TRBD2 (5 bases). This CDR3 is 12 amino acids long. The germline V gene has CDR1 SNHLY and CDR2 FYNNEI. The CDR3 is CASHSELYERYF. The DNA of the CDR3 is TGTGCCAGCCACAGTGAACTCTACGAGCGGTACTTC.

This clonotype has a count of ten or more. The chain employs TRBV5-1 and TRBJ2-7; D unclear. Per germline, CDR1 SGHRS and CDR2 YFSETQ. The CDR3 runs to 14 residues. V lost 0 bases and J lost 6, with 13 bases in between. The CDR3 region has the DNA TGCGCCAGCAGCTTGGTGGCGGCCCTCTCCGAGCAGTACTTC. This sequence encodes CASSLVAALSEQYF.

As regards this clonotype: A much bigger clone sits one base away, suggesting this may be a read error. The chain links TRBV30 to TRBJ2-3; 7 bases are shared with TRBD2. This CDR3 contains 16 residues. V gave up 5 bases and J gave up 3 bases; unmatched junction bases: 14. Germline loops: CDR1 GTSNPN, CDR2 SVGIG (reference sequence). CDR3: CAWQLDQLAMTDTQYF. Here the CDR3 DNA reads TGTGCCTGGCAGCTCGACCAACTAGCGATGACAGATACGCAGTATTTT.

This clonotype was recorded at least ten times. The rearrangement uses TRBV12-3 or TRBV12-4 and TRBJ2-1, with 13 bases identical to TRBD2. J lost 4 bases, V lost 6 bases, and 9 bases had no gene match. This CDR3 has 17 residues. The CDR3 reads CASSSYTSGRAYNEQFF. The CDR3 nucleotides read TGTGCCAGCAGCTCGTATACTAGCGGGAGGGCGTACAATGAGCAGTTCTTC.

This clonotype was counted at least ten times. The chain couples TRBV12-3 or TRBV12-4 to TRBJ2-3, with 9 bases aligning to TRBD2. The CDR3 loop spans 15 amino acids. V lost 5 bases to trimming and J lost 7 bases; unmatched junction nucleotides: 10. The CDR3 region has the DNA TGTGCCAGCAGTCCGACTAGCGGAGGGTTATATACGCAGTATTTT. Its protein product is CASSPTSGGLYTQYF.

This clonotype was counted many times. This chain joins TRBV5-1 and TRBJ2-2; D gene unclear. This CDR3 contains 15 residues. Germline CDR1 reads SGHRS; CDR2 reads YFSETQ. Trimming shortened V by 2 bases and J by 0 bases, and 8 bases separated the two germline ends. The CDR3 loop reads CASSFLSPNTGELFF. CDR3 in DNA: TGCGCCAGCAGCTTCTTGAGCCCGAACACCGGGGAGCTGTTTTTT.